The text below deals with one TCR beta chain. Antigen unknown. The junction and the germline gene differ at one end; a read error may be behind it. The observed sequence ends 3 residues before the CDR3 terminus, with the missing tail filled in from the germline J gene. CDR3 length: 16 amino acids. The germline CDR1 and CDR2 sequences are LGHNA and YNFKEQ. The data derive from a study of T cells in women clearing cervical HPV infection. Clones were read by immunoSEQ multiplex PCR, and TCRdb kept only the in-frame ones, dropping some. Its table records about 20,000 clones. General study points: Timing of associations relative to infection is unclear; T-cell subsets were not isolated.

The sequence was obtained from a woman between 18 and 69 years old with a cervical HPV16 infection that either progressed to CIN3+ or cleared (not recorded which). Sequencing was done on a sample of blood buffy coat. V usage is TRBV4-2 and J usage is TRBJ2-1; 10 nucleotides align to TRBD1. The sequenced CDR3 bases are TGCGCCAGCAGCCAAGGACAGGGGGGGCATTACAATGAG. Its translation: CASSQGQGGHYNE. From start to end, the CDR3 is CASSQGQGGHYNEQFF.